This T cell receptor beta chain appears in the sequencing data of a study of blood T cell repertoires in COVID-19. Study details: The study drew acute and convalescent COVID-19 samples from the United States, Italy and Spain. T cells, B-cell-depleted T cells, or PBMCs supplied cDNA or gDNA.

Germline V gene data show CDR1 as MNHEY and CDR2 as SMNVEV (reference sequence). V dropped 3 bases and J dropped 3; count of bases not matched to a gene: 3. The CDR3 is 16 residues long. In the authors' methods: Amplifying reference gene primers gave estimates of nucleated cell counts. Measured with immunoSEQ multiplex PCR; TCRdb has only the in-frame clones, and not every one. That table gives V, J and clone size, and the DNA gave D and trimming. The table has a few hundred thousand clones, more than 75% seen once. Residents of about two dozen US areas, aged about 18 to 95 years, made up the participants.

The chain recombines TRBV27 with TRBJ2-3; 13 nucleotides agree with TRBD2. Sequencing input: PBMCs or T cells enriched from blood (not recorded which). This sequence originates from a woman in her 40s with acute COVID-19. The CDR3: CASSFLTSGRTDTQYF. The CDR3 nucleotides read TGTGCCAGCAGTTTTCTGACTAGCGGGAGGACAGATACGCAGTATTTT.